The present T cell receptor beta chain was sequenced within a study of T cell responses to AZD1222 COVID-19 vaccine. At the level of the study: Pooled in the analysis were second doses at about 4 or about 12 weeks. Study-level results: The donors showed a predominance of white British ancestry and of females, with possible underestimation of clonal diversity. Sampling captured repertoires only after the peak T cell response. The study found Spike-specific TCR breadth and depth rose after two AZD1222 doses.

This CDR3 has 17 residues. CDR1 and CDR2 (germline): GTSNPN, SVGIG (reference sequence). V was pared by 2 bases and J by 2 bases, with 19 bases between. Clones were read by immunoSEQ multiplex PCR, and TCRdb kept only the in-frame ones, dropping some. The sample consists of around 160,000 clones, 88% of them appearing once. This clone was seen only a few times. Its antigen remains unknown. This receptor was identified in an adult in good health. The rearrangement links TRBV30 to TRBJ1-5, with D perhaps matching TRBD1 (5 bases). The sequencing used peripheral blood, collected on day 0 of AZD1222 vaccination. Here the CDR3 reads CAWSPSGPLKGNQPQHF. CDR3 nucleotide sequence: TGTGCCTGGAGTCCTTCGGGACCGCTTAAGGGCAATCAGCCCCAGCATTTT.